This T cell receptor (beta chain) was identified during a study of identical twins. Study conclusions and caveats: Less excess twin sharing appeared in beta out-of-frame sequences. Carriage of fewer insertions was seen in abundant cord blood beta clonotypes, whereas memory repertoires showed none.

The V gene's germline CDR1 is LGHNT and CDR2 FRNRAP. V dropped 0 bases and J dropped 1 base, with 15 bases sitting between them. This CDR3 is 17 amino acids long. Only healthy Caucasians were enrolled as donors. On this clonotype itself: What it binds is unknown.

A universal primer binding site was introduced by template switching. The final cDNA contained unique molecular identifiers. Each CDR3 protein gets one entry after TCRdb re-called the 5' RACE reads with MiXCR. Of approximately 670,000 distinct CDR3 sequences in the sample, roughly 6% were seen once. The chain joins TRBV12-5 to TRBJ1-1; a weak D match, TRBD1 (6 bases). The clonotype was recovered from a man in his late teens or twenties in good health. What was sequenced was naive T cells sorted from blood. The CDR3 DNA follows: TGTGCTAGTGGTTTGGTACTTGGGGGGGCGGGGAACACTGAAGCTTTCTTT. Protein sequence: CASGLVLGGAGNTEAFF.